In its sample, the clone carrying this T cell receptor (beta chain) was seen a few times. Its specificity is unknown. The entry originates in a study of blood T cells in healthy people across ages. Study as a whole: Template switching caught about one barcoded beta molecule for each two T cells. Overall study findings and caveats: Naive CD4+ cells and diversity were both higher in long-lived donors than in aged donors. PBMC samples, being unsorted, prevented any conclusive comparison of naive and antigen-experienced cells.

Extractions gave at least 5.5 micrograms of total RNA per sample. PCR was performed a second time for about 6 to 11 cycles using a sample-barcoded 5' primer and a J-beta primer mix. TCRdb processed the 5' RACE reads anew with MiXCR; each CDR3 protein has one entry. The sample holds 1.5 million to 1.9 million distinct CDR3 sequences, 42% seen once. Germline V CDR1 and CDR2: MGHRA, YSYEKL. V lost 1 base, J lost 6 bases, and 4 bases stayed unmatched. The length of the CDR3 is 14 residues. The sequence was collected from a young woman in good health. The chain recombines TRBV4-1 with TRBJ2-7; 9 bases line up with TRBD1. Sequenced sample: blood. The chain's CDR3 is CASSQVTGGGEQYF. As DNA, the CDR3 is TGCGCCAGCAGCCAAGTTACAGGGGGCGGCGAGCAGTACTTC.